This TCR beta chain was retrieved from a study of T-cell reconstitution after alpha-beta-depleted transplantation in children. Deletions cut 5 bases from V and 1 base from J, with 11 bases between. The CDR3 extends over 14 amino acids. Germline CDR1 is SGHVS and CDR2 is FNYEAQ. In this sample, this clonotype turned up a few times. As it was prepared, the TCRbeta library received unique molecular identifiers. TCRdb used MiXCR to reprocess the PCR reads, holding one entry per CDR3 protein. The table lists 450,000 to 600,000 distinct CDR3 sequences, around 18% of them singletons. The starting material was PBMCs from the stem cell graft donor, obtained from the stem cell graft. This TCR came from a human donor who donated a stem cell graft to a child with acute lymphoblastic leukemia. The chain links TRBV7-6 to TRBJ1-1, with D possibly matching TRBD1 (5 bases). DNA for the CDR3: TGTGCCAGCAGCACCGAGGGGACGAACACTGAAGCTTTCTTT. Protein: CASSTEGTNTEAFF.